Listed here are 23 T cell receptor beta chains from one sample, sequenced in a study of T cells in Graves' hyperthyroidism and ophthalmopathy. It was RNA transcripts that yielded the amplified TCR beta CDR3 regions. An initial round of RT-PCR targeting the TCR CDR3 relied on the HTBI primer set. In TCRdb, the multiplex PCR reads were re-called with MiXCR into one record per CDR3 protein. The sample lists roughly 570,000 distinct CDR3 sequences, approximately 14% seen once, with around 7.3% in the top ten. Source material: blood. These receptors were taken from a woman aged 25 to 39 with Graves' hyperthyroidism.

The rearrangement links TRBV5-4 to TRBJ2-1; TRBD2 aligns across 9 bases. V trimming: 0 bases; J trimming: 2 bases; junction bases outside the gene matches: 3. CDR1 and CDR2 (germline): SGHNT, YYREEE (reference sequence). This CDR3 spans 16 amino acids. The CDR3 DNA sequence: TGTGCCAGCAGCTTGGTTAGCGGGAGTACCTACAATGAGCAGTTCTTC. Translation: CASSLVSGSTYNEQFF. Filled out from reference TRBV5-4 and TRBJ2-1, the complete variable domain reads ETGVTQSPTHLIKTRGQQVTLRCSSQSGHNTVSWYQQALGQGPQFIFQYYREEENGRGNFPPRFSGLQFPNYSSELNVNALELDDSALYLCASSLVSGSTYNEQFFGPGTRLTVL.

This clonotype appeared many times. V gene TRBV7-2 combines with J gene TRBJ1-1; 7 bases align to TRBD1. CDR3 length: 14 amino acids. Germline CDR1 reads SGHTA; CDR2 reads FQGNSA. V was pared by 1 base and J by 5 bases, with 4 bases of the junction left unmatched. The CDR3 bases are TGTGCCAGCAGCTTAGAAGGGGGCTGGACTGAAGCTTTCTTT. Protein: CASSLEGGWTEAFF.

The rearrangement uses TRBV7-3 and TRBJ2-1, with 8 nucleotides matching TRBD2. Germline CDR1 reads SGHTA; CDR2 reads FQGTGA. J lost 6 bases, V lost 0 bases, and 7 bases had no gene match. The CDR3 length is 16 residues. CDR3 protein: CASSLTNGRVGNEQFF. The CDR3 region has the DNA TGTGCCAGCAGCTTAACGAACGGGAGGGTGGGCAATGAGCAGTTCTTC.

The table lists this clonotype with many counts. The gene calls are TRBV28 and TRBJ1-1; D uncertain. The ends were cut back, 3 bases at V and 3 bases at J, with 5 bases in the middle. The germline V gene encodes CDR1 MDHEN and CDR2 SYDVKM. The CDR3 contains 12 residues. Written as DNA, the CDR3 is TGTGCCAGCAGTTTTCTCGACACTGAAGCTTTCTTT. It yields the protein CASSFLDTEAFF. The whole variable domain, remainder taken from reference TRBV28 and TRBJ1-1, is DVKVTQSSRYLVKRTGEKVFLECVQDMDHENMFWYRQDPGLGLRLIYFSYDVKMKEKGDIPEGYSVSREKKERFSLILESASTNQTSMYLCASSFLDTEAFFGQGTRLTVV.

This chain links TRBV28 with TRBJ2-1; 9 bases match TRBD2. Per the germline V gene, CDR1 is MDHEN and CDR2 is SYDVKM. Trimming removed 2 bases from V and 5 bases from J; junction bases left unmatched: 10. The CDR3 has 17 residues. This CDR3 reads CASSLVRRLADHNEQFF. The CDR3 region has the DNA TGTGCCAGCAGTTTAGTGAGAAGACTAGCGGACCACAATGAGCAGTTCTTC.

This clonotype has at least ten counts. The V call is TRBV6-1, the J call TRBJ2-1; 14 nucleotides agree with TRBD2. This CDR3 comprises 20 residues. The junction had 11 bases not matched to a gene; V was cut back by 0 bases and J by 4 bases. Looked up from germline, CDR1 is MNHNS and CDR2 is SASEGT. The DNA of the CDR3 is TGTGCCAGCAGTGAAGCTGGGACTAGCGGGAGCGGGTTCAAATACAATGAGCAGTTCTTC. As protein: CASSEAGTSGSGFKYNEQFF.

Points on this clonotype: This may stem from a read error, because a much larger clone lies one nucleotide away. CDR3 residues: CASTQRAANTGELFF. The CDR3 DNA is TGTGCCAGCACCCAGAGGGCCGCGAACACCGGGGAGCTGTTTTTT. This chain uses TRBV7-9 with TRBJ2-2; D perhaps matches TRBD2 (5 bases). Trimming removed 7 bases at V and 0 bases at J, with 12 bases between. CDR3 length equals 15 residues. Germline V gives CDR1 SEHNR, CDR2 FQNEAQ (reference sequence). Full variable domain (missing parts from reference TRBV7-9 and TRBJ2-2): DTGVSQNPRHKITKRGQNVTFRCDPISEHNRLYWYRQTLGQGPEFLTYFQNEAQLEKSRLLSDRFSAERPKGSFSTLEIQRTEQGDSAMYLCASTQRAANTGELFFGEGSRLTVL.

Turning to this clonotype: An end of the junction differs from the germline gene, which may be a read error. The chain carries TRBV7-2 and TRBJ2-1; TRBD1 agrees at 10 bases. Germline CDR1 reads SGHTA; CDR2 reads FQGNSA. The CDR3 has 17 amino acids. The CDR3, as DNA: TGTGCCAGCAGCTTGGACAGGGGGGTACACGCCTACAGTGAGCAGTTCTTC. Its translation is CASSLDRGVHAYSEQFF. Full variable domain (outside the CDR3, taken from reference TRBV7-2 and TRBJ2-1): GAGVSQSPSNKVTEKGKDVELRCDPISGHTALYWYRQSLGQGLEFLIYFQGNSAPDKSGLPSDRFSAERTGGSVSTLTIQRTQQEDSAVYLCASSLDRGVHAYSEQFFGPGTRLTVL.

This clonotype came up many times. V is TRBV12-3 or TRBV12-4 and J is TRBJ2-7; the match to TRBD1 covers 7 bases. The junction had 9 bases not matched to a gene; V was cut back by 5 bases and J by 5 bases. This CDR3 is 14 amino acids long. In DNA form, the CDR3 reads TGTGCCAGCAGTCGACAGGGCCGCGACGACGAGCAGTACTTC. Translating it yields CASSRQGRDDEQYF.

At least ten counts were recorded for this clonotype. The chain couples TRBV28 to TRBJ2-4; TRBD1 aligns across 7 bases. After removal of 8 bases from V and 0 bases from J, the junction contained 19 bases not matched to a gene. The CDR3 has 19 amino acids. CDR1 and CDR2 from the germline V gene are MDHEN and SYDVKM. CDR3 region: CASPFPGQRNPPAKNIQYF. The CDR3 bases are TGTGCCAGCCCATTTCCGGGACAGAGAAACCCCCCAGCCAAAAACATTCAGTACTTC.

This clonotype appeared many times. The chain couples TRBV6-2 or TRBV6-3 to TRBJ2-7, with 10 bases lining up with TRBD2. The CDR3 totals 15 residues. J gave up 5 bases and V 6 bases, and 10 bases lay outside the gene matches. Germline V gives CDR1 MNHEY, CDR2 SVGEGT. CDR3 loop: CASRKPGLAIDEQYF. The CDR3, as DNA: TGTGCCAGCAGAAAACCGGGACTAGCGATCGACGAGCAGTACTTC.

This clonotype was counted ten times or more. V gene TRBV9 combines with J gene TRBJ2-1; TRBD2 aligns across 9 bases. With 2 bases clipped from V and 2 bases from J, the junction kept 2 bases outside the gene matches. Germline lookup yields CDR1 SGDLS and CDR2 YYNGEE. The CDR3 totals 15 residues. Here the CDR3 DNA reads TGTGCCAGCAGCGTGACTAGCGGAACCTACAATGAGCAGTTCTTC. This translates into CASSVTSGTYNEQFF.

This clonotype was seen many times. This rearrangement joins TRBV12-3 or TRBV12-4 to TRBJ2-1, with no clear D. Trimming removed 7 bases at V and 12 bases at J, with 19 bases between. The CDR3 is 13 residues long. The DNA for the CDR3 is TGTGCCAGCACTCATGCGGAATGGATCCGGCAGTTCTTC. Amino acid sequence: CASTHAEWIRQFF.

The CDR3 region has the DNA TGTGCCACCAGTGATTTTGTTCCGACGCACCAAAGCTCCTACGAGCAGTACTTC. Protein product: CATSDFVPTHQSSYEQYF. The rearrangement joins TRBV24-1 to TRBJ2-7; D not resolved. The germline V gene has CDR1 KGHDR and CDR2 SFDVKD. Trimming stripped 1 base from V and 0 bases from J, with 18 bases between. The CDR3 totals 18 residues.

This clonotype was observed a handful of times. The J gene is TRBJ2-7, the V gene TRBV24-1, with TRBD2 as a possible D gene (6 bases). Germline V gene sequence: CDR1 KGHDR, CDR2 SFDVKD. V was clipped by 6 bases and J by 6 bases, with 17 bases between them. The CDR3 is 14 amino acids. The CDR3 DNA reads TGTGCCACCAGTCCCGGGGCTAGCGTTGGCGAGCAGTACTTC. This translates into CATSPGASVGEQYF.

On this clonotype: One junction end disagrees with the germline gene, perhaps due to a read error. V is TRBV27 and J is TRBJ2-7; D unresolved. The CDR3 has 12 amino acids. The V gene's germline CDR1 is MNHEY and CDR2 SMNVEV (reference sequence). CDR3 DNA: TGTGCCAGCAGTCGAAGTTCCTACGGGCAGTACTTC. Amino acids: CASSRSSYGQYF.

This clonotype was observed a few times. The CDR3 here is CATSRAVGAAYEQYF. CDR3 coding DNA: TGTGCCACCAGCAGAGCTGTGGGGGCAGCCTACGAGCAGTACTTC. This chain connects TRBV15 to TRBJ2-7, with a possible D match to TRBD1 (6 bases). V lost 1 base, J lost 2 bases, and 12 bases lay in between. The CDR3 has 15 residues. Germline CDR1 and CDR2: LNHNV and YYDKDF (reference sequence).

The chain carries TRBV7-8 and TRBJ2-7; TRBD1 or TRBD2 may be the D gene (5 bases each). Germline V lookup: CDR1 SGHVS, CDR2 FQNEAQ. Deletions cut 0 bases from V and 3 bases from J, with 12 bases between. This CDR3 contains 15 residues. CDR3 in DNA: TGTGCCAGCAGCTTAGCCGGGACGGCTTACTACGAGCAGTACTTC. Amino acids: CASSLAGTAYYEQYF. Combining the CDR3 with reference TRBV7-8 and TRBJ2-7 gives the whole variable domain GAGVSQSPRYKVAKRGQDVALRCDPISGHVSLFWYQQALGQGPEFLTYFQNEAQLDKSGLPSDRFFAERPEGSVSTLKIQRTQQEDSAVYLCASSLAGTAYYEQYFGPGTRLTVT.

As concerns this clonotype: The CDR3 does not end in the conserved phenylalanine or tryptophan, so this is likely a read error. The rearrangement links TRBV11-2 to TRBJ1-1; 9 nucleotides align to TRBD1. Germline CDR1 SGHAT, CDR2 FQNNGV. CDR3 size: 15 residues. V was pared by 4 bases and J by 1 base, with 4 bases of the junction left unmatched. The CDR3 region is CASSSYRGPNTEAFL. In nucleotides, the CDR3 is TGTGCCAGCAGCTCATACAGGGGGCCGAACACTGAAGCTTTCCTT.

This clonotype has at least ten counts. The chain has TRBV7-2 and TRBJ2-1; 7 nucleotides match TRBD2. V lost 5 bases, J lost 8 bases, and 12 bases stayed unmatched. The germline V gene has CDR1 SGHTA and CDR2 FQGNSA. The CDR3 is 15 amino acids. Written as DNA, the CDR3 is TGTGCCAGCAGCCGGAGCGGGACTCCAGACGATGAGCAGTTCTTC. Protein: CASSRSGTPDDEQFF.

This clonotype has at least ten counts. This chain connects TRBV7-2 to TRBJ2-7; 9 nucleotides agree with TRBD2. After removal of 5 bases from V and 4 bases from J, the junction contained 9 bases not matched to a gene. There are 15 residues in the CDR3. The germline CDR1 and CDR2 sequences are SGHTA and FQGNSA. As DNA, the CDR3 is TGTGCCAGCAGCCCTTTTAGCGGGAGCGCTTACGAGCAGTACTTC. Its translation is CASSPFSGSAYEQYF.

This clonotype has ten or more counts. This chain links TRBV20-1 with TRBJ2-3, with unresolved D. The V end was cut by 0 bases, the J end by 3 bases, with 7 bases between. The CDR3 runs 13 residues. Germline CDR1 DFQATT, CDR2 SNEGSKA (reference sequence). The DNA for the CDR3 is TGCAGTGCTAGAGATCAAAATACAGATACGCAGTATTTT. Protein sequence: CSARDQNTDTQYF.

This clonotype was detected ten times or more. The V call is TRBV13, the J call TRBJ1-1; 8 positions agree with TRBD1. Germline CDR1 reads PRHDT; CDR2 reads FYEKMQ (reference sequence). CDR3 length: 15 amino acids. Trimming removed 4 bases from V and 4 bases from J; junction bases left unmatched: 8. The chain's CDR3 is CASSSTPRGPTEAFF. The CDR3 bases are TGTGCCAGCAGCTCCACTCCCAGGGGGCCCACTGAAGCTTTCTTT.